A selection of T cell receptor beta chains follows, all from one sample in a study of identifying expanded T cells in peripheral blood. Sequenced by immunoSEQ multiplex PCR; TCRdb stores in-frame clones only, minus some. The sample consists of some 120,000 clones, 84% of them appearing once. Sequenced input: blood. These receptors were obtained from a person aged 18-69 years in good health. Each CDR3 is given with its conserved first and last residue. The order of the fields is V gene, D gene, J gene, clone size, CDR3 DNA, CDR3 protein. D genes are given only for firm matches. Size is stated for part of the rows, as once, few or many counts, or as a class when the clone is expanded.

>TRBV4-3|NA|TRBJ2-7|NA
TGCGCCAGCAGCCTCCGGGAGCTCGGGGAGCAGTACTTC
CASSLRELGEQYF
>TRBV7-9|TRBD2|TRBJ2-1|NA
TGTGCCAGCAGCCGGGCGGGGGTTGAGCAGTTCTTC
CASSRAGVEQFF
>TRBV25-1|NA|TRBJ1-4|NA
TGTGCCAGCAGTGCGGGTAGGCTGGGGTTCGGAACTAATGAAAAACTGTTTTTT
CASSAGRLGFGTNEKLFF
>TRBV7-9|TRBD1|TRBJ2-1|NA
TGTGCCAGCAGCTTAGGGGGACAGGGGGCTTTAGTCTACAATGAGCAGTTCTTC
CASSLGGQGALVYNEQFF
>TRBV7-6|NA|TRBJ2-1|NA
TGTGCCAGCAGCCCCTCCAGCACCCTCCCGAAGGAGGAGCAGTTCTTC
CASSPSSTLPKEEQFF
>TRBV11-3|NA|TRBJ2-7|NA
TGTGCCAGCAGACTAGAGGGGGGAACGGACGAGCAGTACTTC
CASRLEGGTDEQYF
>TRBV13|NA|TRBJ1-5|NA
TGTGCCAGCAGCCCGCAGGGAGGCCAGCCCCAGCATTTT
CASSPQGGQPQHF
>TRBV19|TRBD2|TRBJ2-5|NA
TGTGCCAGTAGTTCGTCGGGGGGGCTAGAGACCCAGTACTTC
CASSSSGGLETQYF
>TRBV13|TRBD2|TRBJ2-7|NA
TGTGCCAGCAGCTTTCGGCGGGGGGCCTCCTACGAGCAGTACTTC
CASSFRRGASYEQYF
>TRBV6-1|TRBD1|TRBJ2-7|NA
TGTGCCAGCAGTGAAGTACCGGGACAGGGCGGGCAGTACTTC
CASSEVPGQGGQYF
>TRBV5-1|TRBD1|TRBJ1-2|NA
TGCGCCAGCAGCCATCAGCCGACAGGGTCTAACTATGGCTACACCTTC
CASSHQPTGSNYGYTF
>TRBV7-8|TRBD1|TRBJ2-7|NA
TGTGCCAGCAGCTTAACAGGGGACGAGCAGTACTTC
CASSLTGDEQYF
>TRBV5-1|NA|TRBJ2-7|NA
TGCGCCAGCAGCTACTCTGGGGAGGTCGAGCAGTACTTC
CASSYSGEVEQYF
>TRBV9|NA|TRBJ2-5|NA
TGTGCCAGCAGCGCTCCGGGGTGGTACCAAGAGACCCAGTACTTC
CASSAPGWYQETQYF
>TRBV15|NA|TRBJ2-7|NA
TGTGCCACCAGAGAGACAGCCTTCTCCGAGCAGTACTTC
CATRETAFSEQYF
>TRBV5-5|NA|TRBJ1-1|NA
TGTGCCAGCAGCTTGGGACAGACCTTGAACACTGAAGCTTTCTTT
CASSLGQTLNTEAFF
>TRBV7-2|NA|TRBJ1-1|NA
TGTGCCAGCAGCACTCCTACAGGGAAGAACACTGAAGCTTTCTTT
CASSTPTGKNTEAFF
>TRBV11-2|NA|TRBJ2-5|NA
TGTGCCAGCCGGGGAGGGGGAGAGACCCAGTACTTC
CASRGGGETQYF
>TRBV5-4|TRBD2|TRBJ2-2|NA
TGTGCCAGCAGCTTTAGCGGGCGGAACACCGGGGAGCTGTTTTTT
CASSFSGRNTGELFF
>TRBV6-1|TRBD1|TRBJ2-3|NA
TGTGCCAGCAGAAGACAGGGAACAGATACGCAGTATTTT
CASRRQGTDTQYF
>TRBV7-6|NA|TRBJ1-3|NA
TGTGCCAGCAGCTTACGGGGAGCCGAGAGAAACACCATATATTTT
CASSLRGAERNTIYF
>TRBV15|NA|TRBJ1-5|few
TGTGCCACCAGCAGAGACGGCGGAACCAATCAGCCCCAGCATTTT
CATSRDGGTNQPQHF
>TRBV28|NA|TRBJ1-5|NA
TGTGCCAGCAGTTTAGGGGGGGCTGCTCAGCCCCAGCATTTT
CASSLGGAAQPQHF
>TRBV29-1|NA|TRBJ1-1|few
TGCAGCGTTGGAAGAAACACTGAAGCTTTCTTT
CSVGRNTEAFF
>TRBV4-3|NA|TRBJ2-6|NA
TGCGCCAGCAGCCAGGGCAGGTGGGGCGTGTCTGGGGCCAACGTCCTGACTTTC
CASSQGRWGVSGANVLTF
>TRBV19|TRBD1|TRBJ1-4|NA
TGTGCCAGTAGAGACAGGGGTGGATCAACTAATGAAAAACTGTTTTTT
CASRDRGGSTNEKLFF
>TRBV29-1|NA|TRBJ1-2|NA
TGCAGCGTTGTGGACATTGGCTACACCTTC
CSVVDIGYTF
>TRBV5-1|NA|TRBJ2-4|NA
TGCGCCAGCAGGGAAGAGGGTTACGGTAGGGACATTCAGTACTTC
CASREEGYGRDIQYF
>TRBV6-5|NA|TRBJ1-5|NA
TGTGCCAGCAAGGCGGCTACCAATCAGCCCCAGCATTTT
CASKAATNQPQHF
>TRBV9|NA|TRBJ1-2|NA
TGTGCCAGCAGCGTAGGTGGCGGAGCCTATGGCTACACCTTC
CASSVGGGAYGYTF
>TRBV2|TRBD2|TRBJ2-3|NA
TGTGCCAGCAGTGAAGACGGCGGGGGAATAACTAGCACAGATACGCAGTATTTT
CASSEDGGGITSTDTQYF
>TRBV7-9|TRBD1|TRBJ2-3|NA
TGTGCCAGCAGCACCGGACAGGGCAGCGCAGATACGCAGTATTTT
CASSTGQGSADTQYF
>TRBV2|TRBD1|TRBJ1-4|NA
TGTGCCAGCAGGGGACAGGGGGCGCTAGGTGAAAAACTGTTTTTT
CASRGQGALGEKLFF
>TRBV19|TRBD1|TRBJ1-6|NA
TGTGCCAGTAGTTGGGGACAGGGGGCGAGGCATTCACCCCTCCACTTT
CASSWGQGARHSPLHF
>TRBV6-5|TRBD1|TRBJ1-2|NA
TGTGCCAGCAGTTACCCAGGGACAGACCCGCAAGGCTTC
CASSYPGTDPQGF
>TRBV4-3|NA|TRBJ2-1|few
TGCGCCAGCAGCCAAGATTGGGGTGGGTGGCAGTTCTACAATGAGCAGTTCTTC
CASSQDWGGWQFYNEQFF